Below, 8 T cell receptor beta chains from the same sample are listed, as sequenced in a study of blood T cell repertoires in COVID-19. Method: immunoSEQ multiplex PCR; TCRdb's copy keeps in-frame clones and lacks some. The sample has about 85,000 clones, around 87% seen once. Input material: peripheral blood. The receptors stem from a woman of 80 years or more with active or convalescent COVID-19.

The CDR3 DNA reads as TGTGCCAGCAGCCCACAGCAGACAGGGAACACTGAAGCTTTCTTT. It encodes CASSPQQTGNTEAFF. This rearrangement joins TRBV9 to TRBJ1-1; possibly TRBD1 for D (6 bases). The CDR3 loop spans 15 amino acids. The V and J ends lost 4 bases and 1 base respectively, with 14 bases between them. Germline V gene data show CDR1 as SGDLS and CDR2 as YYNGEE.

In its sample, this clone was seen once. The chain is built from TRBV18 and TRBJ1-2; 7 positions match TRBD1. V lost 3 bases to trimming and J lost 2 bases; unmatched junction nucleotides: 9. The CDR3 has 16 residues. CDR1 is KGHSH and CDR2 is LQKENI in the germline V gene. DNA for the CDR3: TGTGCCAGCTCACCTCAGGGGACAGAGTCGAACTATGGCTACACCTTC. Protein: CASSPQGTESNYGYTF.

V is TRBV11-2 and J is TRBJ1-2, with 7 nucleotides matching TRBD1. Germline values: CDR1 SGHAT, CDR2 FQNNGV. The CDR3 sequence is 13 residues long. V was pared by 5 bases and J by 4 bases, with 4 bases of the junction left unmatched. CDR3 sequence (DNA): TGTGCCAGCAGCCAGGGACAGTTCTATGGCTACACCTTC. Its translation is CASSQGQFYGYTF.

CDR3 amino acids: CASRRGRNYGYTF. CDR3 sequence (DNA): TGTGCCAGCCGTAGGGGGCGGAACTATGGCTACACCTTC. V is TRBV6-5 and J is TRBJ1-2; TRBD1 aligns across 7 bases. The CDR3 length is 13 residues. Germline trimming cut 8 bases from V and 2 bases from J; bases unmatched to any gene: 5. Germline lookup yields CDR1 MNHEY and CDR2 SVGAGI.

The chain uses TRBV24-1 and TRBJ2-1; 12 nucleotides align to TRBD1. Losses at the gene ends were 0 bases for V and 7 bases for J; bases not matched to a gene: 6. The CDR3 length is 17 residues. CDR1 and CDR2 from the germline V gene are KGHDR and SFDVKD. The DNA of the CDR3 is TGTGCCACCAGTGATTTGGGGGGACAGGGGGCTGAGAATGAGCAGTTCTTC. Translated, it gives CATSDLGGQGAENEQFF.

The J gene is TRBJ1-1, the V gene TRBV28; 8 positions match TRBD1. The CDR3 extends over 14 amino acids. Germline V CDR1 and CDR2: MDHEN, SYDVKM. Trimming at V came to 7 bases and at J to 0 bases, leaving 4 bases not matched to a gene. The CDR3 sequence: CASKTGVLNTEAFF. DNA for the CDR3: TGTGCCAGCAAGACAGGGGTGTTGAACACTGAAGCTTTCTTT.

This clone appeared once. The chain uses TRBV28 and TRBJ1-2, with D possibly matching TRBD1 (6 bases). The CDR3 loop spans 15 amino acids. Germline-derived CDR1 and CDR2 are MDHEN and SYDVKM. V was trimmed by 7 bases and J by 6 bases, leaving 21 bases between them. CDR3 residues: CASIVGLGGANGYTF. CDR3 nucleotide sequence: TGTGCCAGCATTGTGGGCCTTGGGGGGGCGAATGGCTACACCTTC.

V and J are TRBV7-2 and TRBJ1-2; the match to TRBD1 covers 7 bases. The length of the CDR3 is 15 residues. The germline CDR1 and CDR2 sequences are SGHTA and FQGNSA. V was clipped by 4 bases and J by 8 bases; unmatched bases: 13. CDR3 region: CASSSQLTGWKGYTF. Here the CDR3 DNA reads TGTGCCAGCAGCTCCCAGCTGACAGGGTGGAAAGGCTACACCTTC. Supplemented by reference TRBV7-2 and TRBJ1-2, the full variable domain reads GAGVSQSPSNKVTEKGKDVELRCDPISGHTALYWYRQSLGQGLEFLIYFQGNSAPDKSGLPSDRFSAERTGGSVSTLTIQRTQQEDSAVYLCASSSQLTGWKGYTFGSGTRLTVV.